The 25 T cell receptor beta chains reported below all come from one sample, sequenced in a study of blood T cell repertoires in COVID-19. Assay: immunoSEQ multiplex PCR; the TCRdb copy retains only in-frame clones and omits some. The sample comprises around 280,000 clones, around 87% of which are singletons, and roughly 2% rests with the top ten. The sequencing sample was made of peripheral blood. The receptors here all came from a woman in her fifties or sixties who had recovered from COVID-19.

The chain carries TRBV5-4 and TRBJ2-5; D is possibly TRBD1 (5 bases). CDR1 is SGHNT and CDR2 is YYREEE in the germline V gene (reference sequence). The CDR3 length is 14 residues. The V gene lost 4 bases and the J gene lost 2 bases, with 12 bases spanning the gap. Here the CDR3 reads CASSLQGRQETQYF. The CDR3 DNA reads TGTGCCAGCAGCCTCCAGGGCAGACAAGAGACCCAGTACTTC. The whole variable domain, filled in from reference TRBV5-4 and TRBJ2-5, reads ETGVTQSPTHLIKTRGQQVTLRCSSQSGHNTVSWYQQALGQGPQFIFQYYREEENGRGNFPPRFSGLQFPNYSSELNVNALELDDSALYLCASSLQGRQETQYFGPGTRLLVL.

The chain recombines TRBV19 with TRBJ2-5; the D gene is possibly TRBD1 (6 bases). CDR1 is LNHDA and CDR2 is SQIVND in the germline V gene (reference sequence). This CDR3 comprises 13 residues. Trimming left V 4 bases short and J 5 bases short, with 11 bases between. The CDR3 loop reads CASSKQGWETQYF. CDR3 nucleotides: TGTGCCAGTAGTAAACAGGGCTGGGAGACCCAGTACTTC.

The chain employs TRBV21-1 and TRBJ1-2; the table assigns TRBD1, which was not confirmed against the DNA. TRBV21-1 is reported as a pseudogene. The CDR3 spans 15 residues. CDR3: CASTSGTTMNYGYTF. Here the CDR3 DNA reads TGTGCCAGCACCTCCGGGACAACTATGAACTATGGCTACACCTTC.

V and J are TRBV5-1 and TRBJ2-3, with 9 bases aligning to TRBD2. V shed 2 bases and J 2 bases; nucleotides not matched to a gene: 3. Per germline, CDR1 SGHRS and CDR2 YFSETQ. This CDR3 has 15 residues. The CDR3 sequence: CASSFLAGTTDTQYF. The DNA for the CDR3 is TGCGCCAGCAGCTTCCTAGCGGGGACCACAGATACGCAGTATTTT.

The V gene is TRBV4-3, the J gene TRBJ1-6; a weak D match, TRBD1 (6 bases). This CDR3 is built from 14 residues. Trimming cost V 1 base and J 8 bases, with 9 bases left between them. Germline V gene data show CDR1 as LGHNA and CDR2 as YSLEER. Written as DNA, the CDR3 is TGCGCCAGCAGCCAAGTTAAGGGGGATTCACCCCTCCACTTT. Amino acid sequence: CASSQVKGDSPLHF.

The rearrangement joins TRBV19 to TRBJ2-1, with D possibly TRBD2 on 6 matching bases. Germline lookup yields CDR1 LNHDA and CDR2 SQIVND (reference sequence). Trimming pared 3 bases from V and 0 bases from J, leaving 12 bases between. The CDR3 contains 16 residues. The CDR3 protein is CASSILATTSYNEQFF. DNA for the CDR3: TGTGCCAGTAGTATCCTAGCGACCACCTCCTACAATGAGCAGTTCTTC.

This chain links TRBV5-1 with TRBJ2-7; a weak D match, TRBD1 (5 bases). This CDR3 comprises 17 residues. Germline CDR1 and CDR2: SGHRS and YFSETQ. Deletions cut 2 bases from V and 2 bases from J, with 20 bases between. The CDR3 loop is CASSLTTEHLPPYEQYF. The CDR3 region has the DNA TGCGCCAGCAGCTTAACGACAGAACATCTACCTCCCTACGAGCAGTACTTC.

The chain combines TRBV23-1 with TRBJ2-7; 7 positions agree with TRBD1. TRBV23-1 qualifies as an ORF whose function is uncertain. This CDR3 has 16 amino acids. V was clipped by 0 bases and J by 0 bases; unmatched bases: 5. CDR3 loop: CASSQSRDSFSYEQYF. The CDR3 bases are TGCGCCAGCAGTCAATCACGGGACAGCTTCTCCTACGAGCAGTACTTC.

Note on this clone: A junction boundary mismatches the germline segment, possibly from a read error. The chain is built from TRBV28 and TRBJ1-1; the D gene is possibly TRBD1 (5 bases). This CDR3 has 13 residues. Germline V gives CDR1 MDHEN, CDR2 SYDVKM. CDR3 sequence reads: CASTWTRNSEAFF. The CDR3 coding sequence is TGTGCCAGCACGTGGACAAGGAACAGTGAAGCTTTCTTT.

The chain carries TRBV7-2 and TRBJ2-7, with D possibly matching TRBD1 (6 bases). The CDR3 extends over 15 amino acids. Germline V CDR1 and CDR2: SGHTA, FQGNSA. V lost 1 base and J 3 bases, leaving 13 bases between the germline ends. CDR3 sequence: CASSLVGGEGYEQYF. The CDR3 DNA follows: TGTGCCAGCAGCTTAGTAGGGGGAGAGGGCTACGAGCAGTACTTC.

This chain connects TRBV3-1 (or the pseudogene TRBV3-2) to TRBJ2-7; 14 nucleotides match TRBD2. The germline V gene encodes CDR1 LGHDT and CDR2 YNNKEL (reference sequence). CDR3 length: 20 amino acids. Trimming took 3 bases from V and 7 from J; bases not matched to a gene: 20. The CDR3 loop reads CASSHDNPGLAGERRGEQYF. The CDR3 DNA sequence: TGTGCCAGCAGCCATGATAATCCGGGACTAGCGGGAGAGCGTCGGGGAGAGCAGTACTTC.

The V call is TRBV15, the J call TRBJ1-1; 7 bases are shared with TRBD1. The CDR3 has 13 amino acids. From germline, CDR1 is LNHNV and CDR2 YYDKDF (reference sequence). Losses at the gene ends were 6 bases for V and 8 bases for J; bases not matched to a gene: 9. Here the CDR3 DNA reads TGTGCCACCAGGATTCCAGGGGGAGTCGAAGCTTTCTTT. Residues: CATRIPGGVEAFF.

This clone was counted between two and nine times. J is TRBJ1-5 and V is TRBV28; D may be TRBD1 (5 bases). Germline values: CDR1 MDHEN, CDR2 SYDVKM. V was clipped by 2 bases and J by 1 base, with 9 bases between them. The CDR3 is 15 residues long. The CDR3 reads CASSLGGASNQPQHF. CDR3 bases: TGTGCCAGCAGTTTAGGAGGGGCGAGCAATCAGCCCCAGCATTTT.

V is TRBV18 and J is TRBJ1-5; D call uncertain. V lost 5 bases to trimming and J lost 0 bases, with 14 bases between them. CDR3 length: 16 residues. CDR1 is KGHSH and CDR2 is LQKENI in the germline V gene. DNA of the CDR3: TGTGCCAGCTCAACCACGTCAGAATATAGCAATCAGCCCCAGCATTTT. The encoded protein is CASSTTSEYSNQPQHF.

This clone was counted many times. CDR3 DNA: TGTGCCAGCAGTTACCGAGACAGGGGATCTGAGCAGTTCTTC. Translated: CASSYRDRGSEQFF. V and J are TRBV27 and TRBJ2-1, with 8 bases lining up with TRBD1. CDR1 and CDR2 (germline): MNHEY, SMNVEV (reference sequence). There are 14 residues in the CDR3. V lost 4 bases, J lost 9 bases, and 8 bases stayed unmatched.

V is TRBV7-2 and J is TRBJ1-2; TRBD1 is a possible D gene (6 bases). The CDR3 is 14 residues long. The germline V gene has CDR1 SGHTA and CDR2 FQGNSA. V lost 4 bases and J 4 bases, leaving 13 bases between the germline ends. CDR3 coding DNA: TGTGCCAGCAGCTCTCGGACAGCCGCCTATGGCTACACCTTC. Its protein is CASSSRTAAYGYTF.

The V and J genes are TRBV29-1 and TRBJ1-1; TRBD1 matches at 7 bases. The CDR3 totals 13 residues. V was clipped by 6 bases and J by 0 bases; unmatched bases: 4. CDR1 SQVTM and CDR2 ANQGSEA come from the germline V gene. CDR3 sequence (DNA): TGCAGCGTCTGGGACAGCTTGAACACTGAAGCTTTCTTT. Amino acids: CSVWDSLNTEAFF.

In DNA, the CDR3 is TGTGCCTGGAGTCCCTACCCGGACAGCCATGAGCAGTTCTTC. Amino acids: CAWSPYPDSHEQFF. The chain carries TRBV30 and TRBJ2-1; D is perhaps TRBD1 (6 bases). Germline CDR1 GTSNPN, CDR2 SVGIG (reference sequence). The V end lost 2 bases, the J end lost 8 bases, and 16 bases lay between the germline ends. This CDR3 has 14 residues.

This chain joins TRBV6-6 and TRBJ1-1; 9 bases are shared with TRBD1. The CDR3 contains 17 residues. With 5 bases clipped from V and 0 bases from J, the junction kept 10 bases outside the gene matches. The germline gives CDR1 MNHNY, CDR2 SVGAGI (reference sequence). The chain's CDR3 is CASSRNRGPTLNTEAFF. CDR3 in DNA: TGTGCCAGCAGTCGCAACAGGGGGCCGACTTTGAACACTGAAGCTTTCTTT.

The CDR3 DNA follows: TGTGCCAGCAGTGACTACGAGAAGCAAGAGACCCAGTACTTC. This translates into CASSDYEKQETQYF. The chain uses TRBV25-1 and TRBJ2-5; D gene uncertain. Trimming stripped 3 bases from V and 2 bases from J, with 10 bases between. CDR3 length: 14 amino acids. Germline V gene data show CDR1 as MGHDK and CDR2 as SYGVNS.

This clone occurred many times. This chain uses TRBV6-5 with TRBJ1-2; D gene ambiguous. The germline CDR1 and CDR2 sequences are MNHEY and SVGAGI. V lost 10 bases and J lost 11, with 23 bases in between. The CDR3 runs 13 residues. The CDR3 sequence is CATLQDGGLGYTF. CDR3 bases: TGTGCCACCCTCCAAGACGGCGGTTTGGGTTACACCTTC.

This chain joins TRBV6-6 and TRBJ1-3; 7 nucleotides agree with TRBD1. After removal of 2 bases from V and 5 bases from J, the junction contained 3 bases not matched to a gene. CDR3 length: 14 residues. Per the germline V gene, CDR1 is MNHNY and CDR2 is SVGAGI (reference sequence). The chain's CDR3 is CASSYGGQRNTIYF. In DNA, the CDR3 is TGTGCCAGCAGTTACGGGGGACAGCGAAACACCATATATTTT.

The J gene is TRBJ1-6, the V gene TRBV5-1; 7 positions agree with TRBD1. V was pared by 5 bases and J by 9 bases, with 11 bases of the junction left unmatched. Germline loops: CDR1 SGHRS, CDR2 YFSETQ. The CDR3 spans 15 residues. In DNA form, the CDR3 reads TGCGCCAGCAGGTCGCCTACAGGGGAAGGTTCACCCCTCCACTTT. Its protein is CASRSPTGEGSPLHF.

CDR3: CASSQPGGSTQYF. DNA for the CDR3: TGTGCCAGCAGCCAACCAGGCGGGAGTACGCAGTATTTT. The chain recombines TRBV3-1 (or the pseudogene TRBV3-2) with TRBJ2-3, with TRBD2 identical over 7 bases. The trim removed 2 bases at V and 8 bases at J, leaving 4 bases unmatched. The germline CDR1 and CDR2 sequences are LGHDT and YNNKEL (reference sequence). The CDR3 is 13 residues long.

The V call is TRBV6-5, the J call TRBJ1-2, with TRBD1 matching over 10 bases. This CDR3 is 16 amino acids long. Germline CDR1 MNHEY, CDR2 SVGAGI. V shed 0 bases and J 11 bases; nucleotides not matched to a gene: 12. The CDR3 sequence is CASSYSGTGASWRYTF. In nucleotides, the CDR3 is TGTGCCAGCAGTTACTCCGGGACAGGGGCTTCTTGGAGATACACCTTC.